The rows below give T cell receptor beta chains drawn from one sample of a study of OX40 agonist ivuxolimab in advanced cancers. TCRdb's table, derived via immunoSEQ multiplex PCR, lists solely in-frame clones and lacks some. The sample has roughly 100,000 clones, about 90% seen once. The sequenced sample was CD4+ or CD8+ T cells sorted from blood, obtained in a trial of the OX40 agonist ivuxolimab. Every receptor here comes from an adult with an advanced solid tumor such as melanoma, head and neck, liver or kidney cancer. Each CDR3 is given with its conserved first and last residue. D genes are given only for firm matches. Expanded clones are given a class, and other clones once, few, many or no size at all.

J gene	CDR3 length	clone size	V gene	D gene	CDR3 DNA	CDR3 protein
TRBJ2-1	14	once	TRBV7-2	TRBD2	TGTGCCAGCAGGGCCGGGACTAGCGACAATGAGCAGTTCTTC	CASRAGTSDNEQFF
TRBJ2-3	12	NA	TRBV6-6	NA	TGTGCCAGCAGTGACCCCACAGATACGCAGTATTTT	CASSDPTDTQYF
TRBJ2-1	18	NA	TRBV4-3	TRBD2	TGCGCCAGCAGCCAAGATCACGCTAGCGGGGGGCGGAGGAATGAGCAGTTCTTC	CASSQDHASGGRRNEQFF
TRBJ1-2	14	NA	TRBV18	NA	TGTGCCAGCTCACCGGCGGGGGACAACTATGGCTACACCTTC	CASSPAGDNYGYTF
TRBJ1-1	15	NA	TRBV4-1	NA	TGCGCCAGCAGCCAAGCCAGTGGAAGGAACACTGAAGCTTTCTTT	CASSQASGRNTEAFF
TRBJ1-2	14	NA	TRBV21-1	NA	TGTGCCAGCAGCAAAGAACAACGGGGTCCTGGCTACACCTTC	CASSKEQRGPGYTF
TRBJ2-3	15	NA	TRBV6-1	TRBD2	TGTGCCAGCAGTGAAGTAGGACTAGCCACAGATACGCAGTATTTT	CASSEVGLATDTQYF
TRBJ2-1	16	once	TRBV5-8	TRBD1	TGTGCCAGCCGAACGACCGGGACAGGGGTAATCCATGAGCAGTTCTTC	CASRTTGTGVIHEQFF
TRBJ1-5	13	NA	TRBV19	NA	TGTGCCAGTAGCGAAGGGGTTTTTCAGCCCCAGCATTTT	CASSEGVFQPQHF
TRBJ2-7	16	NA	TRBV7-8	TRBD1	TGTGCCAGCAGCCGGGGACAGGGGGCTGGCGGCGACGAGCAGTACTTC	CASSRGQGAGGDEQYF
TRBJ1-2	14	NA	TRBV7-9	TRBD1	TGTGCCAGCAGCGACGGACAGGGGGTCTATGGCTACACCTTC	CASSDGQGVYGYTF
TRBJ2-1	14	NA	TRBV30	TRBD1	TGTGCCTGTCGGGACAGTTTGGGTGGGAATGAGCAGTTCTTC	CACRDSLGGNEQFF
TRBJ2-7	11	NA	TRBV20-1	NA	TGCAGTGCTAGGAGGAACTACGAGCAGTACTTC	CSARRNYEQYF